The 29 T cell receptor beta chains in this list originate from one sample, sequenced in a study of shared clonotypes between healthy human individuals. In the naive CD8 group, cells lacked CD45RO and were positively selected for CCR7, so terminally differentiated effector memory CD45RA+ cells were left out. TCRdb's copy holds only in-frame clones and misses some; the assay was immunoSEQ multiplex PCR. Of approximately 650,000 clones detected, roughly 95% appear once; the ten largest clones hold 0.095% to 0.12%. Sequenced input: naive CD8+ T cells sorted from blood. Source of these receptors: a woman between 25 and 40 years old in good health.

This rearrangement joins TRBV15 to TRBJ2-5; D call uncertain. This CDR3 contains 16 residues. Germline V gives CDR1 LNHNV, CDR2 YYDKDF (reference sequence). Trimming removed 4 bases from V and 2 bases from J, with 17 bases in between. CDR3 coding DNA: TGTGCCACCAGCAACGCCCCTTGGGGTCCTCAAGAGACCCAGTACTTC. This gives the protein CATSNAPWGPQETQYF.

The chain uses TRBV28 and TRBJ1-1; D not resolved. The CDR3 is 15 amino acids. Trimming took off 1 base at V and 0 bases at J, with 9 bases between the two ends. Germline CDR1 and CDR2: MDHEN and SYDVKM. CDR3 sequence: CASSLSRQLNTEAFF. The DNA for the CDR3 is TGTGCCAGCAGTTTATCGCGGCAGCTGAACACTGAAGCTTTCTTT.

The V and J genes are TRBV27 and TRBJ2-1; 10 bases align to TRBD2. Germline CDR1 MNHEY, CDR2 SMNVEV (reference sequence). The CDR3 has 14 residues. The ends lost 8 bases at V and 7 bases at J; junction bases unmatched: 8. DNA for the CDR3: TGTGCCAGCTCCACTAGCGGGGTCATAAATGAGCAGTTCTTC. Translated, it gives CASSTSGVINEQFF.

The CDR3 bases are TGTGCCAGCAGCGTAGAAGCCGGGAGCGAGCAGTACTTC. Translation: CASSVEAGSEQYF. The chain carries TRBV9 and TRBJ2-7; D is possibly TRBD2 (6 bases). Germline V CDR1 and CDR2: SGDLS, YYNGEE. This CDR3 region has 13 residues. Deletions cut 0 bases from V and 6 bases from J, with 10 bases between.

V usage is TRBV29-1 and J usage is TRBJ2-7, with TRBD1 matching over 8 bases. The germline gives CDR1 SQVTM, CDR2 ANQGSEA. Trimming removed 6 bases from V and 0 bases from J; junction bases left unmatched: 4. The CDR3 runs to 13 residues. This CDR3 reads CSVGTGVSYEQYF. Here the CDR3 DNA reads TGCAGCGTGGGGACAGGAGTCTCCTACGAGCAGTACTTC.

The chain carries TRBV27 and TRBJ2-7, with D possibly being TRBD1 (6 bases). The CDR3 contains 17 residues. Germline CDR1 and CDR2: MNHEY and SMNVEV (reference sequence). V was clipped by 7 bases and J by 0 bases, with 22 bases between them. The CDR3 spells CASTHQGSVRTSYEQYF. The CDR3 nucleotides are TGTGCCAGCACCCACCAGGGGTCCGTGCGGACCTCCTACGAGCAGTACTTC.

The chain recombines TRBV27 with TRBJ2-2, with unresolved D. Trimming removed 5 bases at V and 1 base at J, with 5 bases between. The germline CDR1 and CDR2 sequences are MNHEY and SMNVEV (reference sequence). The length of the CDR3 is 13 residues. The CDR3, as DNA: TGTGCCAGCAGTCCGGAGAACACCGGGGAGCTGTTTTTT. Translation: CASSPENTGELFF.

The chain employs TRBV28 and TRBJ2-1; TRBD2 matches at 8 bases. Germline lookup yields CDR1 MDHEN and CDR2 SYDVKM. V dropped 5 bases and J dropped 2; count of bases not matched to a gene: 8. CDR3 size: 16 residues. The CDR3: CASSEEPGLAYNEQFF. DNA of the CDR3: TGTGCCAGCAGTGAGGAGCCGGGACTAGCCTACAATGAGCAGTTCTTC.

J is TRBJ2-2 and V is TRBV9; 8 nucleotides agree with TRBD2. J lost 3 bases, V lost 3 bases, and 7 bases had no gene match. This CDR3 region has 16 residues. The germline V gene encodes CDR1 SGDLS and CDR2 YYNGEE. The DNA of the CDR3 is TGTGCCAGCAGCGAGCCCGCTAGCGGGTACACCGGGGAGCTGTTTTTT. Amino acids: CASSEPASGYTGELFF.

The rearrangement joins TRBV29-1 to TRBJ2-2, with a possible D match to TRBD1 (6 bases). V shed 8 bases and J shed 0 bases, with 10 bases lying between them. Germline V gene lookup returns CDR1 SQVTM and CDR2 ANQGSEA. The CDR3 has 13 amino acids. CDR3 coding DNA: TGCAGCTCGACAGGCGCGAACACCGGGGAGCTGTTTTTT. The encoded protein is CSSTGANTGELFF.

This clone was counted once. This chain joins TRBV7-8 and TRBJ2-2; D is undetermined. The CDR3 has 14 residues. CDR1 and CDR2 from the germline V gene are SGHVS and FQNEAQ. V lost 6 bases and J 1 base, leaving 9 bases between the germline ends. The CDR3 loop is CASSLLQNTGELFF. CDR3 nucleotides: TGTGCCAGCAGTTTACTACAGAACACCGGGGAGCTGTTTTTT.

This chain uses TRBV9 with TRBJ1-1; D gene unclear. CDR1 and CDR2 (germline): SGDLS, YYNGEE. This CDR3 has 13 residues. V lost 3 bases and J lost 3, with 9 bases in between. CDR3 amino acids: CASSGGSYTEAFF. CDR3 in DNA: TGTGCCAGCAGCGGGGGATCATACACTGAAGCTTTCTTT.

This CDR3 is CASSVSGKGGTEAFF. In DNA form, the CDR3 reads TGTGCCAGCAGCGTATCTGGGAAAGGGGGCACTGAAGCTTTCTTT. V is TRBV9 and J is TRBJ1-1; D is perhaps TRBD1 (6 bases). Germline V gene lookup returns CDR1 SGDLS and CDR2 YYNGEE. CDR3 size: 15 residues. V shed 1 base and J shed 4 bases, with 14 bases lying between them.

The CDR3, as DNA: TGCGCCAGCAGCTCAAACCCGGGGGGCCCTAGCACAGATACGCAGTATTTT. Its protein product is CASSSNPGGPSTDTQYF. This chain uses TRBV5-1 with TRBJ2-3, with D tentatively TRBD2 (7 bases). Trimming took 3 bases from V and 0 from J, leaving 17 bases between them. The CDR3 loop spans 17 amino acids. The germline gives CDR1 SGHRS, CDR2 YFSETQ.

This clone was detected once. The rearrangement links TRBV7-9 to TRBJ2-3; D could derive from TRBD1 or TRBD2 (6 bases each). Trimming left V 6 bases short and J 7 bases short, with 20 bases between. The CDR3 sequence is 15 residues long. Germline lookup yields CDR1 SEHNR and CDR2 FQNEAQ (reference sequence). CDR3: CASRDATRRGNTQYF. DNA for the CDR3: TGTGCCAGCAGGGACGCGACTAGAAGGGGGAATACGCAGTATTTT.

The rearrangement joins TRBV27 to TRBJ2-7; D not certain. From germline, CDR1 is MNHEY and CDR2 SMNVEV (reference sequence). CDR3 length: 13 residues. The V gene lost 6 bases and the J gene lost 3 bases, with 12 bases spanning the gap. CDR3 sequence (DNA): TGTGCCAGCAGCGCCGGGTTAAGCTACGAGCAGTACTTC. It codes for CASSAGLSYEQYF.

The rearrangement joins TRBV20-1 to TRBJ1-1, with D unclear. There are 10 residues in the CDR3. Germline values: CDR1 DFQATT, CDR2 SNEGSKA (reference sequence). V was cut by 5 bases and J by 11 bases, with 12 bases left in between. CDR3 sequence reads: CSAHPGWAFF. The CDR3 bases are TGCAGTGCTCACCCGGGTTGGGCTTTCTTT.

This chain links TRBV7-8 with TRBJ2-7; 11 bases map to TRBD1. The V segment lost 5 bases and the J segment 3 bases; nucleotides outside the gene matches: 9. The CDR3 consists of 16 residues. Germline loops: CDR1 SGHVS, CDR2 FQNEAQ. Here the CDR3 reads CASSQVMDRGHYEQYF. DNA of the CDR3: TGTGCCAGCAGCCAAGTGATGGACAGGGGGCACTACGAGCAGTACTTC.

The chain is built from TRBV6-5 and TRBJ2-2; D gene ambiguous. From germline, CDR1 is MNHEY and CDR2 SVGAGI. The CDR3 length is 13 residues. Trimming took 0 bases from V and 7 from J, leaving 6 bases between them. The CDR3 sequence: CASSYSGSGELFF. CDR3 bases: TGTGCCAGCAGTTACTCGGGCAGCGGGGAGCTGTTTTTT.

The chain is built from TRBV6-1 and TRBJ2-1; 7 bases agree with TRBD1. The CDR3 runs 15 residues. The J segment lost 4 bases and the V segment lost 1 base, leaving 4 bases of the junction unmatched. Germline CDR1 MNHNS, CDR2 SASEGT. In nucleotides, the CDR3 is TGTGCCAGCAGTGAAGACGGGACAGCATACAATGAGCAGTTCTTC. This encodes CASSEDGTAYNEQFF.

This clone was observed once. The chain uses TRBV4-2 and TRBJ1-5, with 7 bases fitting TRBD1. After removal of 1 base from V and 4 bases from J, the junction contained 4 bases not matched to a gene. Germline loops: CDR1 LGHNA, CDR2 YNFKEQ. This CDR3 is built from 15 residues. CDR3 amino acids: CASSQGGQPNQPQHF. In DNA form, the CDR3 reads TGTGCCAGCAGCCAAGGGGGACAGCCGAATCAGCCCCAGCATTTT.

The chain couples TRBV6-1 to TRBJ2-7, with unresolved D. The CDR3 spans 12 residues. CDR1 MNHNS and CDR2 SASEGT come from the germline V gene. Trimming removed 6 bases from V and 3 bases from J, with 9 bases in between. This CDR3 reads CASSLLNYEQYF. The DNA of the CDR3 is TGTGCCAGCAGCCTCCTTAACTACGAGCAGTACTTC.

This clone is a singleton in its sample. The chain employs TRBV6-1 and TRBJ2-7; D unclear. V lost 7 bases and J lost 0, with 16 bases in between. The CDR3 runs 15 residues. Germline loops: CDR1 MNHNS, CDR2 SASEGT. The CDR3 bases are TGTGCCAGCACGGCCCGCAGAACTCTCTCCTACGAGCAGTACTTC. It is translated as CASTARRTLSYEQYF.

This clone occurred once. The chain couples TRBV13 to TRBJ2-7; 7 nucleotides match TRBD1. The trim removed 5 bases at V and 5 bases at J, leaving 12 bases unmatched. Germline V gene lookup returns CDR1 PRHDT and CDR2 FYEKMQ (reference sequence). The CDR3 covers 15 residues. CDR3 amino acids: CASSRETGISNEQYF. In nucleotides, the CDR3 is TGTGCCAGCAGCCGAGAGACAGGGATTAGCAACGAGCAGTACTTC.

The chain employs TRBV27 and TRBJ1-3; no clear D. The CDR3 spans 15 residues. Germline V gene sequence: CDR1 MNHEY, CDR2 SMNVEV (reference sequence). V shed 4 bases and J shed 4 bases, with 14 bases lying between them. CDR3 coding DNA: TGTGCCAGCAGTTCCGACCGCGGGCGCGGAAACACCATATATTTT. This codes for CASSSDRGRGNTIYF.

The V and J genes are TRBV27 and TRBJ2-2; possible D gene TRBD2, 6 bases. The CDR3 loop spans 17 amino acids. V lost 5 bases, J lost 3 bases, and 19 bases lay in between. Germline V lookup: CDR1 MNHEY, CDR2 SMNVEV (reference sequence). CDR3 sequence: CASSADYSGADTGELFF. The CDR3 DNA reads as TGTGCCAGCAGTGCCGATTATAGCGGAGCGGACACCGGGGAGCTGTTTTTT.

This clone was observed once. The J gene is TRBJ1-5, the V gene TRBV12-2; the table names TRBD1, a call not compared with the DNA. TRBV12-2 is listed as a pseudogene. This CDR3 comprises 19 residues. In DNA form, the CDR3 reads TGTGCAAGTCGCTCCCCGGGACAGGGTTTAGGTGTTAGCAATCAGCCCCAGCATTTT. The encoded protein is CASRSPGQGLGVSNQPQHF.

The chain is built from TRBV27 and TRBJ2-1; tentatively, D is TRBD2 (5 bases). This CDR3 is built from 15 residues. With 5 bases removed from V and 3 bases from J, the gap between germline ends came to 14 bases. In germline, CDR1 is MNHEY, CDR2 SMNVEV (reference sequence). This chain's CDR3 is CASSPRTRNYNEQFF. The CDR3 DNA sequence: TGTGCCAGCAGTCCCCGAACTAGAAACTACAATGAGCAGTTCTTC.

In the case of this clone: Other nucleotide sequences from this sample produce the same CDR3. The chain links TRBV4-1 to TRBJ2-1; unclear D gene. This CDR3 comprises 12 residues. Trimming removed 1 base from V and 9 bases from J, with 7 bases in between. Germline V gene lookup returns CDR1 MGHRA and CDR2 YSYEKL. The CDR3 nucleotides read TGCGCCAGCAGCCAAGGATTAGGTGAGCAGTTCTTC. Translation gives CASSQGLGEQFF.